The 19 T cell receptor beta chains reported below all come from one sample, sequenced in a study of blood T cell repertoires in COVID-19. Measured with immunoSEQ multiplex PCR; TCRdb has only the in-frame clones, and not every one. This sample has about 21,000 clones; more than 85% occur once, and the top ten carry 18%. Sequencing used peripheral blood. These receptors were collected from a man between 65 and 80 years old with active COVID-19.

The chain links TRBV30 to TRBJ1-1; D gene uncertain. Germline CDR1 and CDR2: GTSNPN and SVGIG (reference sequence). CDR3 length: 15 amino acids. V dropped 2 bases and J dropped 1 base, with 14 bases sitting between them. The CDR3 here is CAWSFRGTQNTEAFF. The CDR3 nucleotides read TGTGCCTGGAGTTTCCGGGGAACCCAGAACACTGAAGCTTTCTTT.

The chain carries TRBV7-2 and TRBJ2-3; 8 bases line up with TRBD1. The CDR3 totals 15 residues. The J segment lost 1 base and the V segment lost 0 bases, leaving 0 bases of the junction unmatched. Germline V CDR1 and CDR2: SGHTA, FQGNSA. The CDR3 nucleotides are TGTGCCAGCAGCTTAGCGGGACAGGGCACAGATACGCAGTATTTT. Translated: CASSLAGQGTDTQYF.

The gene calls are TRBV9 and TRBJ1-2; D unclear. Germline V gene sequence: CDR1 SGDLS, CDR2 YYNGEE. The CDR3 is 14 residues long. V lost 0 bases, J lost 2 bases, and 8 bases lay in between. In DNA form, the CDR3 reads TGTGCCAGCAGCGTAGCTAGCCAGAACTATGGCTACACCTTC. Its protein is CASSVASQNYGYTF.

In nucleotides, the CDR3 is TGTGCCAGCAGTCTTGGACATCGCAATCAGCCCCAGCATTTT. It codes for CASSLGHRNQPQHF. The V and J genes are TRBV2 and TRBJ1-5; D may be TRBD1 (5 bases). The CDR3 covers 14 residues. V was trimmed by 5 bases and J by 2 bases, leaving 10 bases between them. From germline, CDR1 is SNHLY and CDR2 FYNNEI. The full variable domain, its missing parts supplied by reference TRBV2 and TRBJ1-5, is EPEVTQTPSHQVTQMGQEVILRCVPISNHLYFYWYRQILGQKVEFLVSFYNNEISEKSEIFDDQFSVERPDGSNFTLKIRSTKLEDSAMYFCASSLGHRNQPQHFGDGTRLSIL.

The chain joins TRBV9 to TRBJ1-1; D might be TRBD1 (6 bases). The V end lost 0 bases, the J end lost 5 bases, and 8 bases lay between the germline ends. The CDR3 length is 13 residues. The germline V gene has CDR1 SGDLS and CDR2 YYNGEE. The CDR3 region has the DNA TGTGCCAGCAGCGTAGGACAGGTGACTGAAGCTTTCTTT. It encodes CASSVGQVTEAFF. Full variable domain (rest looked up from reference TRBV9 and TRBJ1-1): DSGVTQTPKHLITATGQRVTLRCSPRSGDLSVYWYQQSLDQGLQFLIQYYNGEERAKGNILERFSAQQFPDLHSELNLSSLELGDSALYFCASSVGQVTEAFFGQGTRLTVV.

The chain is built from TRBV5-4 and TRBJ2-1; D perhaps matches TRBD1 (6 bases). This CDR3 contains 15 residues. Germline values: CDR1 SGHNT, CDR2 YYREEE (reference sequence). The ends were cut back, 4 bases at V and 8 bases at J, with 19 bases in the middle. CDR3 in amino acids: CASSASSDRMDEQFF. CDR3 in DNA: TGTGCCAGCAGCGCATCTTCTGACAGGATGGATGAGCAGTTCTTC. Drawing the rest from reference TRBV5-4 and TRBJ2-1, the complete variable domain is ETGVTQSPTHLIKTRGQQVTLRCSSQSGHNTVSWYQQALGQGPQFIFQYYREEENGRGNFPPRFSGLQFPNYSSELNVNALELDDSALYLCASSASSDRMDEQFFGPGTRLTVL.

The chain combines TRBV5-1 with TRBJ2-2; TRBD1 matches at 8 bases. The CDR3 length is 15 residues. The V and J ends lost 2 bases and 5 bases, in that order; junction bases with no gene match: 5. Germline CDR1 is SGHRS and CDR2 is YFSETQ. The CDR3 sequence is CASSLWTGRTGELFF. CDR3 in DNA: TGCGCCAGCAGCTTATGGACAGGGCGGACCGGGGAGCTGTTTTTT. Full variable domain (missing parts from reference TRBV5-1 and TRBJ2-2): KAGVTQTPRYLIKTRGQQVTLSCSPISGHRSVSWYQQTPGQGLQFLFEYFSETQRNKGNFPGRFSGRQFSNSRSEMNVSTLELGDSALYLCASSLWTGRTGELFFGEGSRLTVL.

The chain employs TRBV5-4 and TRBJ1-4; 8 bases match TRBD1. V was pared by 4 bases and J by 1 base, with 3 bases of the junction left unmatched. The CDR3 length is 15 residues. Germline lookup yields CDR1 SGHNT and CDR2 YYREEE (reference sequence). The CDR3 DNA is TGTGCCAGCAGCGTCGGACAGGGAACTAATGAAAAACTGTTTTTT. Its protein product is CASSVGQGTNEKLFF.

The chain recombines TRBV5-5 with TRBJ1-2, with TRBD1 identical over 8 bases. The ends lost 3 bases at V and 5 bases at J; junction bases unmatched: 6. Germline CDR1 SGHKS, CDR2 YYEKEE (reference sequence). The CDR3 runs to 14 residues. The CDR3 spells CASSSGQGVYGYTF. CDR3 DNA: TGTGCCAGCAGCTCCGGACAGGGAGTGTATGGCTACACCTTC.

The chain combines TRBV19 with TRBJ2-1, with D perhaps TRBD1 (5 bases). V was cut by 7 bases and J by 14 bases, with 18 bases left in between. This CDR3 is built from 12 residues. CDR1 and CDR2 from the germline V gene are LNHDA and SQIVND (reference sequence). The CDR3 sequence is CASTSVGVSKFF. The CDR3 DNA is TGTGCCAGTACATCAGTAGGGGTTTCGAAGTTCTTC.

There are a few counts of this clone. CDR3 in DNA: TGTGCCAGCAGCGACCCAGACAGGGGAGGGACCGGGGAGCTGTTTTTT. This gives the protein CASSDPDRGGTGELFF. The V and J genes are TRBV9 and TRBJ2-2; perhaps TRBD1 as D (8 bases). Germline V gene data show CDR1 as SGDLS and CDR2 as YYNGEE. This CDR3 is 16 amino acids long. V was cut by 3 bases and J by 5 bases, with 17 bases left in between.

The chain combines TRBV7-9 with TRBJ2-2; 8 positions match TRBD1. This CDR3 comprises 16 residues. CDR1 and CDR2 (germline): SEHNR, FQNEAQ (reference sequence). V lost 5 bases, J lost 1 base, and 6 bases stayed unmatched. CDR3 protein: CASSPRTGKNTGELFF. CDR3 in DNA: TGTGCCAGCAGCCCCCGGACAGGGAAGAACACCGGGGAGCTGTTTTTT. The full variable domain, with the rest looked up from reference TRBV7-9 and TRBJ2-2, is DTGVSQNPRHKITKRGQNVTFRCDPISEHNRLYWYRQTLGQGPEFLTYFQNEAQLEKSRLLSDRFSAERPKGSFSTLEIQRTEQGDSAMYLCASSPRTGKNTGELFFGEGSRLTVL.

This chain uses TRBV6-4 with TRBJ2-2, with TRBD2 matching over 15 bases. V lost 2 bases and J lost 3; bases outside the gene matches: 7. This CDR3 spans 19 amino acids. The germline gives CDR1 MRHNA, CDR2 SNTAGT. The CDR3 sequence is CASSDTGTSGGSDTGELFF. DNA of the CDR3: TGTGCCAGCAGTGACACCGGGACTAGCGGGGGGTCCGACACCGGGGAGCTGTTTTTT.

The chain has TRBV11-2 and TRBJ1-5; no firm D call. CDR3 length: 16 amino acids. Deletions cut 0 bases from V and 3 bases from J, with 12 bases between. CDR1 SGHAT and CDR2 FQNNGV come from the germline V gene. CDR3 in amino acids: CASSLDVAVYNQPQHF. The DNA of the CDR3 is TGTGCCAGCAGCTTAGATGTGGCGGTGTACAATCAGCCCCAGCATTTT.

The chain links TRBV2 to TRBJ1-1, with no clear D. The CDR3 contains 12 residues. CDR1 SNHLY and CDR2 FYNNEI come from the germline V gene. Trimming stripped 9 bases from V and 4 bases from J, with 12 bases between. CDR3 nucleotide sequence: TGTGCCAGTGTCATAGGCGGCACTGAAGCTTTCTTT. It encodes CASVIGGTEAFF.

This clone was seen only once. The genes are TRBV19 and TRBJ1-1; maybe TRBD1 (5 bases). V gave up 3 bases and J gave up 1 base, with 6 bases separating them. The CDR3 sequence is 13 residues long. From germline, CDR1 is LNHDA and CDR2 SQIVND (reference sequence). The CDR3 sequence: CASSMTENTEAFF. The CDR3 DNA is TGTGCCAGTAGTATGACAGAGAACACTGAAGCTTTCTTT.

The CDR3 coding sequence is TGTGCCAGCTCACCAGGCACGGGGGACTACGAGCAGTACTTC. This sequence encodes CASSPGTGDYEQYF. V and J are TRBV18 and TRBJ2-7; TRBD2 might be the D (6 bases). The CDR3 contains 14 residues. Trimming shortened V by 2 bases and J by 3 bases, and 11 bases separated the two germline ends. Germline V gene data show CDR1 as KGHSH and CDR2 as LQKENI. Using reference TRBV18 and TRBJ2-7 for the parts outside the CDR3, the full variable domain is NAGVMQNPRHLVRRRGQEARLRCSPMKGHSHVYWYRQLPEEGLKFMVYLQKENIIDESGMPKERFSAEFPKEGPSILRIQQVVRGDSAAYFCASSPGTGDYEQYFGPGTRLTVT.

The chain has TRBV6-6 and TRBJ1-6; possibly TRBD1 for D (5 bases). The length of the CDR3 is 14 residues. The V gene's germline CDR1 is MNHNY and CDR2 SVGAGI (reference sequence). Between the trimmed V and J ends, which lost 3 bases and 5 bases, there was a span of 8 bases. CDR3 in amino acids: CASSYTGDNSPLHF. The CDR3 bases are TGTGCCAGCAGTTATACAGGAGATAATTCACCCCTCCACTTT.

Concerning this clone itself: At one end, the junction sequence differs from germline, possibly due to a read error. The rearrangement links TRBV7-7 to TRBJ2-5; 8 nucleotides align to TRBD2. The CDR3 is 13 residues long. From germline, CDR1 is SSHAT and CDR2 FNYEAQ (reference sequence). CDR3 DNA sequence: TGTGCTAGCAGCTTCGGGGGGGAAGAGACCCAGTACTTC. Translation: CASSFGGEETQYF.